This T cell receptor (beta chain) was retrieved from a study of beta chain features in type 1 diabetes. Findings and caveats of the study: Researchers caution that PCR might favor shorter templates, equally among patients and controls. Over-representation of high TCR-expressing cells was a possible consequence of cDNA sequencing.

CDR3 size: 15 residues. Germline assignment: CDR1 LNHDA and CDR2 SQIVND (reference sequence). V lost 4 bases and J lost 7, with 19 bases in between. Regarding this clone: Its target is unknown.

Sequenced material consisted of expressed TCRB transcripts (all of the isolated RNA was reverse transcribed). Some clones are missing from TCRdb's copy, which holds only in-frame ones; the method was immunoSEQ multiplex PCR. The sample yields under 900,000 clones, about 17% seen once. The rearrangement uses TRBV19 and TRBJ1-2, with D possibly TRBD1 on 5 matching bases. Sequencing was carried out using naive CD4+ T cells from blood. This receptor was identified in a young woman in good health. The DNA of the CDR3 is TGTGCCAGTAGTAGTGGGCAGGGACCAGGTGCTGGCTACACCTTC. The encoded protein is CASSSGQGPGAGYTF.